This T cell receptor beta chain was identified in a study of blood T cell repertoires in COVID-19. CDR1 and CDR2 (germline): SEHNR, FQNEAQ (reference sequence). V was pared by 5 bases and J by 9 bases, with 11 bases of the junction left unmatched. The CDR3 totals 16 residues. This clone was seen a few times. The data were produced by immunoSEQ multiplex PCR, yet TCRdb's version contains in-frame clones alone and is incomplete. The sample lists tens of thousands of clones; roughly 85% were seen once. The chain combines TRBV7-9 with TRBJ2-1, with TRBD2 matching over 12 bases. Sequencing was done on a sample of peripheral blood. This receptor was obtained from a human donor in a cohort sampled during active COVID-19. In DNA form, the CDR3 reads TGTGCCAGCAGCCCAGAGGTGACTAGCGGGAGCGGTGAGCAGTTCTTC. This encodes CASSPEVTSGSGEQFF.